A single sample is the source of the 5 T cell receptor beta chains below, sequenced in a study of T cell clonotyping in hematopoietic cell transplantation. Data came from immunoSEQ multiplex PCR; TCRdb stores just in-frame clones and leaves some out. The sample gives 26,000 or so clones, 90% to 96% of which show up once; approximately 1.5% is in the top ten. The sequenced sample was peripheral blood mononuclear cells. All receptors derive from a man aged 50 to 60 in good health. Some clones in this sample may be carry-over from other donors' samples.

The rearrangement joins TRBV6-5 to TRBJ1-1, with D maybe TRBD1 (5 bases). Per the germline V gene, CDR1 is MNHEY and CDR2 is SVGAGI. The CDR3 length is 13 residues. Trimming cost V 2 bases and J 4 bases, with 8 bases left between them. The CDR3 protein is CASSYTGTTEAFF. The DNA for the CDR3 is TGTGCCAGCAGTTACACGGGGACCACTGAAGCTTTCTTT.

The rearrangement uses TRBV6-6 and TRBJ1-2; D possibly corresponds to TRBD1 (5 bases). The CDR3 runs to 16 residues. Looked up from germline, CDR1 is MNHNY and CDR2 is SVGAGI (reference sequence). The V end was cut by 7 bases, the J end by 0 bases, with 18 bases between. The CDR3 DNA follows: TGTGCCAGCACCTCACCCAGGACACCCACTAACTATGGCTACACCTTC. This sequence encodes CASTSPRTPTNYGYTF.

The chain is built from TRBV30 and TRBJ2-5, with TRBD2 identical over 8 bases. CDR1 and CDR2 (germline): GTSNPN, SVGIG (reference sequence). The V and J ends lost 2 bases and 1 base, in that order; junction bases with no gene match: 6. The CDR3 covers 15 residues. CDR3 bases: TGTGCCTGGAGTCCACTGCGGGGGGTCCAAGAGACCCAGTACTTC. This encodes CAWSPLRGVQETQYF. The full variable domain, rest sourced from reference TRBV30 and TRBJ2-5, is SQTIHQWPATLVQPVGSPLSLECTVEGTSNPNLYWYRQAAGRGLQLLFYSVGIGQISSEVPQNLSASRPQDRQFILSSKKLLLSDSGFYLCAWSPLRGVQETQYFGPGTRLLVL.

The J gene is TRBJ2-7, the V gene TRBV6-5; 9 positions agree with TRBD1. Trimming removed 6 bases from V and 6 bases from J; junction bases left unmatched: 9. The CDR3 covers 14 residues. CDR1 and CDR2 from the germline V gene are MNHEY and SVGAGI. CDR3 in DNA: TGTGCCAGCAGCCCACTGGACAGGGGATCCGAGCAGTACTTC. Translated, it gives CASSPLDRGSEQYF.

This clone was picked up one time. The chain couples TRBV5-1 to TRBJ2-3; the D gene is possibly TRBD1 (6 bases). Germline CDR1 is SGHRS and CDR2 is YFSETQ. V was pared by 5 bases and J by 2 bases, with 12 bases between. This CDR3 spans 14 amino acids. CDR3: CASSTGIITDTQYF. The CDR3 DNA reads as TGCGCCAGCAGTACAGGGATTATCACAGATACGCAGTATTTT.